This paragraph covers one TCR beta chain sequence. Its antigen remains unknown. Measured with immunoSEQ multiplex PCR; TCRdb has only the in-frame clones, and not every one. The table records about 58,000 clones, over 85% of them present only once. The source of the sample is a study of cytomegalovirus exposure and HLA in healthy donors. Germline trimming cut 4 bases from V and 2 bases from J; bases unmatched to any gene: 7. Germline V gene lookup returns CDR1 SGHDT and CDR2 YYEEEE. The CDR3 runs 15 residues. Study results and limitations: Most TCR sequences were rare, but some public TCRs occurred in many donors.

Sequencing was carried out using PBMCs. The rearrangement links TRBV5-6 to TRBJ2-7, with TRBD2 matching 9 bases. The TCR was taken from a man aged 18-30 years in good health and CMV-seronegative. The CDR3: CASSNGAGGPYEQYF. As DNA, the CDR3 is TGTGCCAGCAGCAACGGGGCGGGAGGGCCCTACGAGCAGTACTTC.